The 8 T cell receptor beta chains in this list originate from one sample, sequenced in a study of response to subunit inactivated influenza vaccine (dated by TCRdb to between 2018 and 2020). Libraries were prepared through RT-PCR. Sequencing relied on an Illumina HiSeq 2500. TCRdb reran the public reads through fastp at Q25 and MiXCR, keeping productive beta chains. Rows are unified per CDR3 protein, each entry keeping the most common DNA and genes. For this sample the table gives hundreds of thousands of distinct CDR3 sequences, of which around 14% were detected only once. The ten largest clonotypes hold more than 9% of the sample. The sequencing used PBMCs from blood, collected 11 to 12 days after vaccination. Receptors were obtained from a man between 45 and 60 years old who received an inactivated influenza vaccine. Donor details come from another sample of the same person, matched by shared clones.

This clonotype came up a few times. In DNA, the CDR3 is TGTGCCAGCAGCCCCGAATGGACTAGCGGGAGATACGAGCAGTACTTC. Its translation: CASSPEWTSGRYEQYF. This chain connects TRBV7-2 to TRBJ2-7; TRBD2 agrees at 13 bases. The CDR3 covers 16 residues. V lost 5 bases and J lost 4; bases outside the gene matches: 8. Germline loops: CDR1 SGHTA, CDR2 FQGNSA. Drawing the rest from reference TRBV7-2 and TRBJ2-7, the complete variable domain is GAGVSQSPSNKVTEKGKDVELRCDPISGHTALYWYRQSLGQGLEFLIYFQGNSAPDKSGLPSDRFSAERTGGSVSTLTIQRTQQEDSAVYLCASSPEWTSGRYEQYFGPGTRLTVT.

This clonotype was observed at least ten times. This CDR3 is CASSLWGADTQYF. In DNA form, the CDR3 reads TGTGCCAGCAGTTTATGGGGGGCAGATACGCAGTATTTT. The V gene is TRBV27, the J gene TRBJ2-3, with D possibly being TRBD2 (6 bases). The germline CDR1 and CDR2 sequences are MNHEY and SMNVEV (reference sequence). The CDR3 contains 13 residues. The V and J ends lost 1 base and 4 bases respectively, with 6 bases between them.

The chain has TRBV3-1 and TRBJ1-2, with a possible D match to TRBD1 (5 bases). CDR1 LGHDT and CDR2 YNNKEL come from the germline V gene (reference sequence). V shed 8 bases and J shed 8 bases, with 18 bases lying between them. The CDR3 is made up of 13 amino acids. The CDR3 loop is CASRWGPAEGYTF. The CDR3 nucleotides are TGTGCCAGCCGTTGGGGCCCAGCGGAAGGCTACACCTTC. The full variable domain, with the rest looked up from reference TRBV3-1 and TRBJ1-2, is DTAVSQTPKYLVTQMGNDKSIKCEQNLGHDTMYWYKQDSKKFLKIMFSYNNKELIINETVPNRFSPKSPDKAHLNLHINSLELGDSAVYFCASRWGPAEGYTFGSGTRLTVV.

This clonotype occurred a few times. The rearrangement links TRBV14 to TRBJ2-7; D gene unclear. V lost 1 base to trimming and J lost 6 bases, with 1 base between them. Germline V gives CDR1 SGHDN, CDR2 FVKESK. There are 10 residues in the CDR3. The DNA of the CDR3 is TGTGCCAGCAGCCAAGTCGAGCAGTACTTC. Its translation is CASSQVEQYF.

This clonotype was recorded at least ten times. This chain connects TRBV29-1 to TRBJ2-1, with 7 bases lining up with TRBD2. In germline, CDR1 is SQVTM, CDR2 ANQGSEA. The CDR3 is 15 amino acids. The V and J ends lost 6 bases and 5 bases, in that order; junction bases with no gene match: 13. DNA for the CDR3: TGCAGCGTGTGGGAGGGGCGGGAGTTCAACAATGAGCAGTTCTTC. Its protein product is CSVWEGREFNNEQFF.

This rearrangement joins TRBV20-1 to TRBJ2-7, with a weak D call TRBD2 (6 bases). V lost 2 bases and J 7 bases, leaving 18 bases between the germline ends. The CDR3 loop spans 14 amino acids. The germline V gene encodes CDR1 DFQATT and CDR2 SNEGSKA (reference sequence). The CDR3 loop is CSARLGGILGEQYF. The CDR3 DNA reads as TGCAGTGCTAGACTCGGGGGAATTCTAGGAGAGCAGTACTTC.

The sample holds a few counts of this clonotype. V gene TRBV12-3 or TRBV12-4 combines with J gene TRBJ2-2, with D possibly TRBD2 on 5 matching bases. This CDR3 has 14 residues. V lost 4 bases and J lost 5, with 11 bases in between. The CDR3 DNA reads TGTGCCAGCAGTTCCCCGGGGATTACCGGGGAGCTGTTTTTT. The encoded protein is CASSSPGITGELFF.

This clonotype turned up a few times. The V and J genes are TRBV28 and TRBJ2-5; TRBD2 is a possible D gene (6 bases). Trimming removed 7 bases from V and 2 bases from J, with 20 bases in between. CDR3 length equals 16 residues. Germline values: CDR1 MDHEN, CDR2 SYDVKM. The DNA of the CDR3 is TGTGCCAGCACCACCCGTGGGGGGAGGCCACAAGAGACCCAGTACTTC. Translation gives CASTTRGGRPQETQYF.